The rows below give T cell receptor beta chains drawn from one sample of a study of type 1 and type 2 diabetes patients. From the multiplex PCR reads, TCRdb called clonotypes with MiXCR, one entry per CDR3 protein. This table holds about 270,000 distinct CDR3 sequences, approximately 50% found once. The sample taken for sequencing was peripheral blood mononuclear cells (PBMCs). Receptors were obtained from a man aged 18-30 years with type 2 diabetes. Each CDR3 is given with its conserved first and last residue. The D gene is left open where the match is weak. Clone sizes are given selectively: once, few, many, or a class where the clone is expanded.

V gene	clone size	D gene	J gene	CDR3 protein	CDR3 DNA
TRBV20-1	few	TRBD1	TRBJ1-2	CSATTGTGFGYTF	TGCAGTGCTACTACCGGGACAGGGTTTGGCTACACCTTC
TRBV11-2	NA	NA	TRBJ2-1	CASSDGLRNEQFF	TGTGCCAGCAGCGACGGACTACGAAATGAGCAGTTCTTC
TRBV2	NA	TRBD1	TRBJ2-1	CASSLTGGSYNEQFF	TGTGCCAGCAGCCTGACAGGGGGGTCCTACAATGAGCAGTTCTTC
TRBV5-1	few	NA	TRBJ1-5	CASSRGINQPQHF	TGCGCCAGCAGCAGGGGCATCAATCAGCCCCAGCATTTT
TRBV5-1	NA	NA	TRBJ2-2	CASSPSSQGDTGELFF	TGCGCCAGCAGCCCTTCCTCACAGGGCGACACCGGGGAGCTGTTTTTT
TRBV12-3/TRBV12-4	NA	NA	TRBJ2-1	CASSPDGVSYNEQFF	TGTGCCAGCAGTCCGGACGGGGTCTCCTACAATGAGCAGTTCTTC
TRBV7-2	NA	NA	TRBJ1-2	CASSLVPMGQSYGYTF	TGTGCCAGCAGCTTAGTCCCTATGGGGCAGTCCTATGGCTACACCTTC
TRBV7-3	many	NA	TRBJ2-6	CASSGTSVTSGANVLTF	TGTGCCAGCAGCGGGACTTCTGTTACCTCTGGGGCCAACGTCCTGACTTTC
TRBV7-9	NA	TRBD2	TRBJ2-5	CASGIVGRAWQTQYF	TGTGCCAGCGGAATCGTGGGGAGGGCTTGGCAGACCCAGTACTTC
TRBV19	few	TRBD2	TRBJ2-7	CASSMLAGSSYEQYF	TGTGCCAGTAGTATGCTAGCGGGGAGTTCCTACGAGCAGTACTTC
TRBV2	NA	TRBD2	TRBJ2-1	CASSEAGGLYEQFF	TGTGCCAGCAGTGAGGCGGGGGGGCTCTATGAGCAGTTCTTC
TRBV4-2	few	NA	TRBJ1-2	CASSQELRSDHYGYTF	TGTGCCAGCAGCCAAGAGCTGAGGTCGGATCACTATGGCTACACCTTC
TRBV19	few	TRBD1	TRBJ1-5	CASTPLGPGQGNQPQHF	TGTGCCAGTACCCCTCTCGGCCCGGGACAGGGAAATCAGCCCCAGCATTTT
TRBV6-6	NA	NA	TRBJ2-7	CASLKEIVSYEQYF	TGTGCCAGCCTAAAGGAGATTGTATCCTACGAGCAGTACTTC
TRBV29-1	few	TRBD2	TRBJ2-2	CSVGVAGGQGELFF	TGCAGCGTTGGAGTAGCGGGAGGTCAGGGGGAGCTGTTTTTT
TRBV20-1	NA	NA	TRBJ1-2	CSAAGGYYGYTF	TGCAGTGCTGCGGGGGGATATTATGGCTACACCTTC
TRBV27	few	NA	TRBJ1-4	CASSFGLGLKEKLFF	TGTGCCAGCAGTTTCGGCCTTGGCCTGAAAGAAAAACTGTTTTTT
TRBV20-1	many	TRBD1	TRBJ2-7	CSVVTGEAYEQYF	TGCAGTGTTGTCACAGGGGAAGCCTACGAGCAGTACTTC
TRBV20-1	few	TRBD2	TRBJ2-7	CSASGGRAYEQYF	TGCAGTGCTAGCGGCGGGAGGGCGTACGAGCAGTACTTC
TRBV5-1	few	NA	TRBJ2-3	CASSLAGDTSTDTQYF	TGCGCCAGCAGCTTGGCCGGGGACACAAGCACAGATACGCAGTATTTT
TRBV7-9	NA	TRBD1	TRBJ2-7	CASSSGSRGINEQYF	TGTGCCAGCAGCTCCGGAAGCAGGGGGATTAACGAGCAGTACTTC
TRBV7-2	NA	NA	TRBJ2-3	CASSPLGTYTQYF	TGTGCCAGCAGCCCCCTAGGTACCTATACGCAGTATTTT
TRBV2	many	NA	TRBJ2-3	CASSVRTDTQYF	TGTGCCAGCAGCGTCCGCACAGATACGCAGTATTTT
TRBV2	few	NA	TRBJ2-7	CASRGMSRDMAVQYF	TGTGCCAGCAGGGGGATGAGCAGGGACATGGCGGTGCAGTACTTC
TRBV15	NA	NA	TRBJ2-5	CATSRDQGRETQYF	TGTGCCACCAGCAGAGATCAGGGGCGTGAGACCCAGTACTTC
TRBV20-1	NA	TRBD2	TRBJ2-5	CSANGLAGGPAETQYF	TGCAGTGCTAACGGACTAGCGGGAGGGCCGGCGGAGACCCAGTACTTC
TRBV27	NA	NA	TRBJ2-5	CASSYTQIQETQYF	TGTGCCAGCAGTTACACACAGATCCAAGAGACCCAGTACTTC
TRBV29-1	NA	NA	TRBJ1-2	CSVEPWVGTTDGYTF	TGCAGCGTTGAGCCCTGGGTTGGGACTACTGATGGCTACACCTTC
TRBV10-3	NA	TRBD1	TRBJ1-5	CASGTGGWQPQHF	TGTGCCAGCGGGACAGGGGGCTGGCAGCCCCAGCATTTT
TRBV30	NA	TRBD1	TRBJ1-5	CAWKGQGNQPQHF	TGTGCCTGGAAGGGACAGGGCAATCAGCCCCAGCATTTT
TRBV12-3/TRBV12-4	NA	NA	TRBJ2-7	CASTSLDGRRYEQYF	TGTGCCAGCACCTCTCTGGACGGTCGTAGGTACGAGCAGTACTTC
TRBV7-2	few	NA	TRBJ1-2	CASTFPPTYGYTF	TGTGCCAGCACCTTCCCCCCGACATATGGCTACACCTTC
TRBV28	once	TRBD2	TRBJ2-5	CASRGGLAGDQETQYF	TGTGCCAGCAGGGGCGGACTAGCGGGGGACCAAGAGACCCAGTACTTC
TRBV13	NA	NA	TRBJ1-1	CASRDSGTHNTEAFF	TGTGCCAGCAGGGACTCCGGGACCCATAACACTGAAGCTTTCTTT
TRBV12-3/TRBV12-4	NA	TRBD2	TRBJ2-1	CASSGTSGDSSYNEQFF	TGTGCCAGCAGTGGGACTAGCGGGGATAGCTCCTACAATGAGCAGTTCTTC
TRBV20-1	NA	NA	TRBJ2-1	CSARGQRGYNEQFF	TGCAGTGCTAGAGGGCAGAGGGGCTACAATGAGCAGTTCTTC
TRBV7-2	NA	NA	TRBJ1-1	CASSQPGTLNTEAFF	TGCGCCAGCAGCCAACCCGGGACATTGAACACTGAAGCTTTCTTT
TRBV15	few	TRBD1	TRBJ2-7	CATSRGAGQGPRERYF	TGTGCCACCAGCAGAGGAGCGGGACAGGGGCCACGCGAGCGGTACTTC
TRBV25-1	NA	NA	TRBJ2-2	CASSKKPGPGELFF	TGTGCCAGCAGTAAGAAGCCTGGGCCCGGGGAGCTGTTTTTT
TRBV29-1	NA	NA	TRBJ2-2	CSALDTGANTGELFF	TGCAGCGCTCTAGATACAGGCGCGAACACCGGGGAGCTGTTTTTT
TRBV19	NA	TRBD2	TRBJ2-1	CASSMAGGRSFDEQFF	TGTGCCAGTAGTATGGCCGGCGGGAGATCCTTCGATGAGCAGTTCTTC
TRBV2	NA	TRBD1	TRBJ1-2	CASSEWGQVVGYTF	TGTGCCAGCAGTGAATGGGGACAGGTAGTTGGCTACACCTTC
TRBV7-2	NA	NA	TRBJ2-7	CASSLAPTLPGEQYF	TGTGCCAGCAGCTTAGCCCCGACACTTCCGGGCGAGCAGTACTTC
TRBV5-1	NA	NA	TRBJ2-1	CASTVAGRNEQFF	TGCGCCAGCACGGTGGCGGGTCGGAATGAGCAGTTCTTC
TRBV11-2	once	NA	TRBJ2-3	CASSDSPGETDTQYF	TGTGCCAGCAGTGACTCCCCGGGAGAGACAGATACGCAGTATTTT
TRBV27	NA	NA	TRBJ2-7	CASSRNGGRGEQYF	TGTGCCAGCAGTCGAAACGGGGGGCGCGGCGAGCAGTACTTC
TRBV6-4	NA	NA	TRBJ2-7	CATSEVGSYEQYF	TGTGCCACCAGTGAGGTGGGCTCCTACGAGCAGTACTTC
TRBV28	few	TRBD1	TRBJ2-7	CASSSRGPYEQYF	TGTGCCAGCAGCTCAAGGGGGCCCTACGAGCAGTACTTC
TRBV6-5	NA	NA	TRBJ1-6	CASSYFGGTSSNSPLHF	TGTGCCAGCAGTTACTTTGGGGGGACCAGTTCAAATTCACCCCTCCACTTT
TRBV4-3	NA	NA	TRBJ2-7	CASSRHDTLEQYF	TGCGCCAGCAGCCGACATGACACGCTCGAGCAGTACTTC
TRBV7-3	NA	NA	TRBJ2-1	CASSLNMGDEQFF	TGTGCCAGCAGCTTAAATATGGGCGATGAGCAGTTCTTC
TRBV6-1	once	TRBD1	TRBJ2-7	CAISRDRVGDEQYF	TGTGCCATCAGTAGGGACAGGGTGGGGGACGAGCAGTACTTC
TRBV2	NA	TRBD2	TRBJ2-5	CASSGGGQETKYF	TGTGCCAGCAGTGGGGGAGGGCAAGAGACCAAGTACTTC
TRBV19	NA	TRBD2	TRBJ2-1	CASSPKLAGGTNEQFF	TGTGCCAGTAGTCCCAAACTAGCGGGGGGGACCAATGAGCAGTTCTTC
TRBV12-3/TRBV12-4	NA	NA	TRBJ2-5	CASSFSTEETQYF	TGTGCCAGCAGTTTCAGCACAGAAGAGACCCAGTACTTC
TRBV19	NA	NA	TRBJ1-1	CASSIETGMGTEAFF	TGTGCCAGTAGTATCGAGACGGGCATGGGCACTGAAGCTTTCTTT
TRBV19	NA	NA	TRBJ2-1	CASSIVGGFNEQFF	TGTGCCAGTAGTATTGTCGGGGGTTTCAATGAGCAGTTCTTC
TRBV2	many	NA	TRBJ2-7	CASSEAGPSYEQYF	TGTGCCAGCAGTGAAGCGGGACCCTCCTACGAGCAGTACTTC
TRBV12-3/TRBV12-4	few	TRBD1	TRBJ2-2	CASSPRTGSPGELFF	TGTGCCAGCAGTCCACGGACAGGATCCCCCGGGGAGCTGTTTTTT
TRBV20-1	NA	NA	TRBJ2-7	CSASDSSYEQYF	TGCAGTGCTAGCGATAGTTCCTACGAGCAGTACTTC